This T cell receptor (beta chain) was identified in a study of blood T cell repertoires in COVID-19. Study background: PBMCs, B-cell-depleted T cells, or T cells were the source of the cDNA or gDNA that made up the material.

Assay used: immunoSEQ multiplex PCR; TCRdb lists only in-frame clones, some missing. The data show 300,000 to 350,000 clones, with about 88% seen just once and approximately 7.4% held by the top ten. The CDR3 has 14 residues. Germline V gene sequence: CDR1 SGHVS, CDR2 FQNEAQ. V was pared by 3 bases and J by 9 bases, with 7 bases of the junction left unmatched. The clonotype originates from a woman in her 70s with COVID-19, enrolled during active disease. Source material: peripheral blood. The gene calls are TRBV7-8 and TRBJ2-1; 8 bases line up with TRBD2. CDR3 sequence (DNA): TGTGCCAGCAGCTTTCCCGGGGGGGCCCGTGAGCAGTTCTTC. As protein: CASSFPGGAREQFF.